The 19 T cell receptor beta chains below were found in one sample sequenced in a study of T cell responses to AZD1222 COVID-19 vaccine. TCRdb keeps only in-frame clones here, not all; method: immunoSEQ multiplex PCR. The data contain 200,000 or so clones, 90% to 95% of them singletons. Sample: peripheral blood, taken 28 days after the second AZD1222 dose. The receptors were gathered from an adult who received the AZD1222 COVID-19 vaccine.

The CDR3 region is CASSLVGQDYGYTF. CDR3 bases: TGCGCCAGCAGCTTGGTCGGACAGGATTATGGCTACACCTTC. The rearrangement links TRBV5-1 to TRBJ1-2; 7 bases agree with TRBD1. The germline V gene encodes CDR1 SGHRS and CDR2 YFSETQ. The CDR3 spans 14 residues. The junction had 4 bases not matched to a gene; V was cut back by 0 bases and J by 5 bases.

The V and J genes are TRBV6-1 and TRBJ1-5; 8 nucleotides agree with TRBD1. This CDR3 spans 18 amino acids. The V and J ends lost 0 bases and 4 bases, in that order; junction bases with no gene match: 11. Per germline, CDR1 MNHNS and CDR2 SASEGT. Here the CDR3 reads CASSEARAGTGLNQPQHF. The CDR3 DNA reads as TGTGCCAGCAGTGAAGCGCGGGCCGGGACAGGCCTAAATCAGCCCCAGCATTTT.

This chain connects TRBV11-2 to TRBJ2-1; 9 positions match TRBD1. The CDR3 is made up of 14 amino acids. Germline CDR1 is SGHAT and CDR2 is FQNNGV. The V gene end was trimmed by 7 bases and the J gene end by 8 bases; junction bases not matched to a gene: 9. CDR3: CASTSGTGTYEQFF. Written as DNA, the CDR3 is TGTGCCAGCACCTCCGGGACAGGGACTTATGAGCAGTTCTTC.

This clone has only a few counts. The chain links TRBV11-1 to TRBJ1-2; D gene ambiguous. Trimming left V 0 bases short and J 8 bases short, with 10 bases between. CDR1 is SGHAT and CDR2 is FQDESV in the germline V gene (reference sequence). The CDR3 has 13 residues. The DNA of the CDR3 is TGTGCCAGCAGCTTAGCGCTTAATCAAGGCTACACCTTC. Its translation is CASSLALNQGYTF.

J is TRBJ2-2 and V is TRBV6-5, with a tentative D call TRBD1 (6 bases). Trimming cost V 0 bases and J 5 bases, with 10 bases left between them. The germline gives CDR1 MNHEY, CDR2 SVGAGI. This CDR3 region has 15 residues. CDR3: CASSYSQGRTGELFF. In nucleotides, the CDR3 is TGTGCCAGCAGTTACTCCCAGGGGAGAACCGGGGAGCTGTTTTTT.

This clone was seen only once. The chain links TRBV24-1 to TRBJ1-5; D is unresolved. The CDR3 length is 15 residues. Germline values: CDR1 KGHDR, CDR2 SFDVKD. Trimming cost V 3 bases and J 0 bases, with 8 bases left between them. DNA for the CDR3: TGTGCCACCAGTGATCGTGACGGTAGCAATCAGCCCCAGCATTTT. It codes for CATSDRDGSNQPQHF.

V usage is TRBV5-1 and J usage is TRBJ2-1; 7 positions agree with TRBD2. The length of the CDR3 is 16 residues. Losses at the gene ends were 0 bases for V and 7 bases for J; bases not matched to a gene: 10. Germline values: CDR1 SGHRS, CDR2 YFSETQ. The CDR3 DNA reads as TGCGCCAGCAGCTTGGCCGCGACTAGCTCTGGAAATGAGCAGTTCTTC. Translation gives CASSLAATSSGNEQFF.

V usage is TRBV4-3 and J usage is TRBJ1-2; the match to TRBD1 covers 7 bases. Trimming cost V 0 bases and J 4 bases; bases outside gene matches: 5. The CDR3 runs to 15 residues. Per the germline V gene, CDR1 is LGHNA and CDR2 is YSLEER. CDR3 sequence reads: CASSQDWDRSYGYTF. The CDR3 DNA reads as TGCGCCAGCAGCCAAGATTGGGACAGAAGCTATGGCTACACCTTC.

The chain employs TRBV19 and TRBJ2-3; the match to TRBD2 covers 9 bases. The CDR3 sequence is 17 residues long. V trimming: 10 bases; J trimming: 1 base; junction bases outside the gene matches: 15. Germline V gene data show CDR1 as LNHDA and CDR2 as SQIVND (reference sequence). This CDR3 is CATRRAGGPSGTDTQYF. The CDR3 coding sequence is TGTGCCACCCGCCGGGCGGGGGGGCCTTCGGGCACAGATACGCAGTATTTT.

The chain is built from TRBV5-4 and TRBJ1-1; D is ambiguous. CDR1 is SGHNT and CDR2 is YYREEE in the germline V gene (reference sequence). The CDR3 covers 14 residues. The V gene lost 5 bases and the J gene lost 5 bases, with 16 bases spanning the gap. CDR3: CASSTGREGTEAFF. CDR3 DNA sequence: TGTGCCAGCAGTACCGGGAGGGAGGGAACTGAAGCTTTCTTT. Based on the CDR3 plus reference TRBV5-4 and TRBJ1-1, the full variable domain is ETGVTQSPTHLIKTRGQQVTLRCSSQSGHNTVSWYQQALGQGPQFIFQYYREEENGRGNFPPRFSGLQFPNYSSELNVNALELDDSALYLCASSTGREGTEAFFGQGTRLTVV.

The chain is built from TRBV6-1 and TRBJ1-2; unclear D gene. This CDR3 contains 13 residues. The germline V and J ends were trimmed by 1 base and 7 bases, with 10 bases remaining between them. CDR1 and CDR2 (germline): MNHNS, SASEGT. The CDR3 is CASSEVGVRGYTF. DNA of the CDR3: TGTGCCAGCAGTGAAGTGGGAGTGCGTGGCTACACCTTC.

This clone was found a few times. The genes are TRBV7-9 and TRBJ2-7; TRBD2 matches 9 bases. Germline-derived CDR1 and CDR2 are SEHNR and FQNEAQ (reference sequence). V gave up 5 bases and J gave up 4 bases; unmatched junction bases: 3. The CDR3 consists of 13 residues. The CDR3 protein is CASSRLAVYEQYF. The CDR3, as DNA: TGTGCCAGCAGCCGACTAGCGGTGTACGAGCAGTACTTC.

The chain recombines TRBV28 with TRBJ2-1; the match to TRBD2 covers 10 bases. This CDR3 has 15 residues. Germline values: CDR1 MDHEN, CDR2 SYDVKM. The V and J ends lost 7 bases and 7 bases, in that order; junction bases with no gene match: 10. The CDR3 loop reads CASTRPSGGRNEQFF. CDR3 nucleotide sequence: TGTGCCAGCACCCGGCCTAGCGGGGGTAGGAATGAGCAGTTCTTC. The full variable domain, its missing parts supplied by reference TRBV28 and TRBJ2-1, is DVKVTQSSRYLVKRTGEKVFLECVQDMDHENMFWYRQDPGLGLRLIYFSYDVKMKEKGDIPEGYSVSREKKERFSLILESASTNQTSMYLCASTRPSGGRNEQFFGPGTRLTVL.

In this sample, this clone turned up a few times. The chain is built from TRBV10-3 and TRBJ2-4; D perhaps matches TRBD1 (7 bases). The CDR3 is made up of 14 amino acids. CDR1 is ENHRY, CDR2 SYGVKD, per germline. V lost 3 bases to trimming and J lost 7 bases, with 13 bases between them. The CDR3 loop reads CAISEGQGGNIQYF. CDR3 bases: TGTGCCATCAGTGAAGGCCAGGGGGGCAACATTCAGTACTTC.

V usage is TRBV18 and J usage is TRBJ1-6; D perhaps matches TRBD1 (6 bases). V lost 4 bases to trimming and J lost 7 bases, with 14 bases between them. The CDR3 covers 15 residues. Germline values: CDR1 KGHSH, CDR2 LQKENI. CDR3 amino acids: CASSQRQASNSPLHF. CDR3 DNA: TGTGCCAGCTCACAAAGACAGGCCTCAAATTCACCCCTCCACTTT.

The CDR3 spells CASNQGGNTIYF. DNA for the CDR3: TGTGCCAGCAACCAGGGTGGAAACACCATATATTTT. The chain is built from TRBV14 and TRBJ1-3; D might be TRBD1 (5 bases). This CDR3 is built from 12 residues. The V and J ends lost 7 bases and 3 bases respectively, with 7 bases between them. Germline-derived CDR1 and CDR2 are SGHDN and FVKESK.

The chain carries TRBV11-2 and TRBJ1-1; TRBD1 is a possible D gene (5 bases). The CDR3 is made up of 15 amino acids. V lost 5 bases to trimming and J lost 1 base, with 14 bases between them. Germline-derived CDR1 and CDR2 are SGHAT and FQNNGV. Here the CDR3 reads CASSPPRGGNTEAFF. CDR3 in DNA: TGTGCCAGCAGCCCCCCTCGGGGGGGGAACACTGAAGCTTTCTTT.

A single count supports this clone. The V and J genes are TRBV6-5 and TRBJ2-7; no firm D call. The V end lost 6 bases, the J end lost 3 bases, and 18 bases lay between the germline ends. The CDR3 contains 15 residues. CDR1 and CDR2 (germline): MNHEY, SVGAGI. The CDR3 coding sequence is TGTGCCAGCAGCAACCAAGCAGGAGCCTTCTACGAGCAGTACTTC. Translation: CASSNQAGAFYEQYF.

The V call is TRBV29-1, the J call TRBJ2-5; 10 positions match TRBD1. CDR3 length: 14 residues. Trimming removed 3 bases from V and 4 bases from J; junction bases left unmatched: 5. Per the germline V gene, CDR1 is SQVTM and CDR2 is ANQGSEA. The CDR3 DNA sequence: TGCAGCGTTGAGCTTGGGACAGGGGTAGAGACCCAGTACTTC. Its protein is CSVELGTGVETQYF. Variable domain in full (rest from reference TRBV29-1 and TRBJ2-5): SAVISQKPSRDICQRGTSLTIQCQVDSQVTMMFWYRQQPGQSLTLIATANQGSEATYESGFVIDKFPISRPNLTFSTLTVSNMSPEDSSIYLCSVELGTGVETQYFGPGTRLLVL.